The 23 T cell receptor beta chains below all came from one sample that was sequenced in a study of T cell responses to AZD1222 COVID-19 vaccine. The protocol was immunoSEQ multiplex PCR, while the TCRdb copy is restricted to in-frame clones and leaves out a portion. Of around 85,000 clones listed, around 90% are singletons. The sequenced sample was peripheral blood, obtained 28 days after the second AZD1222 dose. The source of these receptors is an adult who received the AZD1222 COVID-19 vaccine.

CDR3 nucleotide sequence: TGTGCCAGCCCCCCCTCTGGCCCCCGGGGGGAACAAGAGACCCAGTACTTC. As protein: CASPPSGPRGEQETQYF. The gene calls are TRBV28 and TRBJ2-5; 7 nucleotides align to TRBD2. The CDR3 consists of 17 residues. Germline V gives CDR1 MDHEN, CDR2 SYDVKM. V gave up 8 bases and J gave up 2 bases; unmatched junction bases: 17.

For the CDR3, the DNA is TGTGCCAGCAGCTTAACAGGTCCCCCCAATGAGCAGTTCTTC. Translating gives CASSLTGPPNEQFF. The V and J genes are TRBV7-2 and TRBJ2-1, with D perhaps TRBD1 (5 bases). The CDR3 loop spans 14 amino acids. Germline-derived CDR1 and CDR2 are SGHTA and FQGNSA. V was trimmed by 2 bases and J by 6 bases, leaving 11 bases between them.

The rearrangement joins TRBV6-5 to TRBJ1-5; perhaps TRBD1 as D (6 bases). The germline CDR1 and CDR2 sequences are MNHEY and SVGAGI. The CDR3 runs to 12 residues. The V and J ends lost 5 bases and 8 bases respectively, with 10 bases between them. The CDR3 nucleotides read TGTGCCAGCAGTAAGGGGGGGGAGCCCCAGCATTTT. Translated, it gives CASSKGGEPQHF.

This chain links TRBV28 with TRBJ1-2; 10 positions agree with TRBD1. The V gene end was trimmed by 5 bases and the J gene end by 3 bases; junction bases not matched to a gene: 6. There are 15 residues in the CDR3. Germline loops: CDR1 MDHEN, CDR2 SYDVKM. For the CDR3, the DNA is TGTGCCAGCAGTCGTGACAGGGGGCAGGACTATGGCTACACCTTC. Amino acids: CASSRDRGQDYGYTF.

The chain joins TRBV28 to TRBJ2-7, with no clear D. Deletions cut 2 bases from V and 0 bases from J, with 8 bases between. The CDR3 is made up of 14 amino acids. Germline values: CDR1 MDHEN, CDR2 SYDVKM. For the CDR3, the DNA is TGTGCCAGCAGTTTAAGCAGCAGCTCCTACGAGCAGTACTTC. Its protein is CASSLSSSSYEQYF.

The V and J genes are TRBV18 and TRBJ1-2, with D tentatively TRBD1 (6 bases). The germline V gene has CDR1 KGHSH and CDR2 LQKENI. V dropped 0 bases and J dropped 6 bases, with 8 bases sitting between them. The CDR3 is 13 residues long. CDR3 sequence (DNA): TGTGCCAGCTCACCACCCGAGGGGGATGGCTACACCTTC. It translates to CASSPPEGDGYTF.

The chain joins TRBV4-3 to TRBJ2-7; 7 bases agree with TRBD1. The CDR3 is 15 amino acids. V shed 3 bases, J shed 4 bases, and the junction held 9 bases outside the gene matches. Germline V gene sequence: CDR1 LGHNA, CDR2 YSLEER. CDR3 region: CASSQGQGETYEQYF. CDR3 DNA sequence: TGCGCCAGCAGCCAGGGGCAGGGGGAGACGTACGAGCAGTACTTC.

The V gene is TRBV7-9, the J gene TRBJ1-1; tentative D call: TRBD1 (6 bases). Germline-derived CDR1 and CDR2 are SEHNR and FQNEAQ (reference sequence). Trimming left V 5 bases short and J 6 bases short, with 16 bases between. The length of the CDR3 is 14 residues. The CDR3 loop reads CASSLIIQGPEAFF. The CDR3 DNA sequence: TGTGCCAGCAGCCTAATTATACAGGGCCCTGAAGCTTTCTTT.

The chain combines TRBV28 with TRBJ1-4, with D maybe TRBD1 (6 bases). V dropped 3 bases and J dropped 13 bases, with 12 bases sitting between them. This CDR3 is built from 12 residues. Germline loops: CDR1 MDHEN, CDR2 SYDVKM. The CDR3 here is CASSLKLGGLFF. Written as DNA, the CDR3 is TGTGCCAGCAGTTTGAAATTAGGGGGACTGTTTTTT.

The rearrangement uses TRBV6-2 or TRBV6-3 and TRBJ1-1, with D hard to call. This CDR3 has 12 amino acids. Germline-derived CDR1 and CDR2 are MNHEY and SVGEGT. V lost 3 bases to trimming and J lost 5 bases, with 7 bases between them. The CDR3 region has the DNA TGTGCCAGCAGTTATAGGAGGACTGAAGCTTTCTTT. As protein: CASSYRRTEAFF.

CDR3 bases: TGCAGTGCCACTTACGAGCAGTACTTC. Encoded protein: CSATYEQYF. The J gene is TRBJ2-7, the V gene TRBV20-1, with D unresolved. This CDR3 region has 9 residues. V lost 6 bases, J lost 4 bases, and 4 bases lay in between. Germline-derived CDR1 and CDR2 are DFQATT and SNEGSKA (reference sequence).

This clone was recorded only once. The rearrangement joins TRBV11-2 to TRBJ2-1, with TRBD2 matching 7 bases. V lost 5 bases, J lost 0 bases, and 7 bases stayed unmatched. The CDR3 is 16 amino acids. Germline lookup yields CDR1 SGHAT and CDR2 FQNNGV. The CDR3 nucleotides read TGTGCCAGCAGCACAAGTCGCGGGAGCTCCTACAATGAGCAGTTCTTC. Translating it yields CASSTSRGSSYNEQFF.

The chain joins TRBV9 to TRBJ2-3; D gene ambiguous. CDR1 and CDR2 (germline): SGDLS, YYNGEE. V was clipped by 0 bases and J by 8 bases, with 13 bases between them. The CDR3 spans 14 residues. The CDR3 is CASSVEGLPGTQYF. CDR3 DNA: TGTGCCAGCAGCGTAGAAGGGTTACCGGGTACGCAGTATTTT. Full variable domain (missing parts from reference TRBV9 and TRBJ2-3): DSGVTQTPKHLITATGQRVTLRCSPRSGDLSVYWYQQSLDQGLQFLIQYYNGEERAKGNILERFSAQQFPDLHSELNLSSLELGDSALYFCASSVEGLPGTQYFGPGTRLTVL.

The CDR3 protein is CAWREPGLRDSYEQYF. Written as DNA, the CDR3 is TGTGCCTGGAGGGAACCGGGACTAAGAGACTCCTACGAGCAGTACTTC. The rearrangement joins TRBV30 to TRBJ2-7; TRBD2 matches 7 bases. V was pared by 3 bases and J by 0 bases, with 11 bases of the junction left unmatched. Germline lookup yields CDR1 GTSNPN and CDR2 SVGIG (reference sequence). The CDR3 loop spans 16 amino acids.

The rearrangement joins TRBV7-8 to TRBJ2-3; 10 nucleotides agree with TRBD2. V shed 4 bases and J 2 bases; nucleotides not matched to a gene: 12. The CDR3 loop spans 18 amino acids. The germline gives CDR1 SGHVS, CDR2 FQNEAQ. CDR3 bases: TGTGCCAGCAGCTCCTCGGTAGCGGGGGGATTCTTCACAGATACGCAGTATTTT. Translation: CASSSSVAGGFFTDTQYF.

This clone was picked up one time. In nucleotides, the CDR3 is TGTGCCAGCAGCTTAGGCGAGACACCTATGACCCAGCATTTT. This sequence encodes CASSLGETPMTQHF. The chain joins TRBV7-8 to TRBJ1-5; no definite D call. Germline lookup yields CDR1 SGHVS and CDR2 FQNEAQ. CDR3 length: 14 residues. V was pared by 1 base and J by 11 bases, with 15 bases between.

The chain links TRBV11-1 to TRBJ2-2; 12 bases fit TRBD1. J gave up 8 bases and V 3 bases, and 4 bases lay outside the gene matches. Germline V gene sequence: CDR1 SGHAT, CDR2 FQDESV (reference sequence). This CDR3 is built from 15 residues. The CDR3 here is CASSFLGQGAGELFF. For the CDR3, the DNA is TGTGCCAGCAGCTTTCTGGGACAGGGGGCAGGGGAGCTGTTTTTT.

J is TRBJ1-5 and V is TRBV5-8; possible D gene TRBD1, 5 bases. Germline V gene data show CDR1 as SGHTS and CDR2 as YDEGEE. Trimming stripped 2 bases from V and 4 bases from J, with 7 bases between. The CDR3 consists of 13 residues. The CDR3 here is CASSFGGNQPQHF. The CDR3 DNA reads TGTGCCAGCAGCTTCGGGGGGAATCAGCCCCAGCATTTT.

This chain connects TRBV5-1 to TRBJ1-5, with TRBD1 identical over 10 bases. Germline CDR1 and CDR2: SGHRS and YFSETQ. V dropped 0 bases and J dropped 4; count of bases not matched to a gene: 1. This CDR3 has 15 amino acids. The CDR3 nucleotides are TGCGCCAGCAGCTTGGGACAGGGGGCAAATCAGCCCCAGCATTTT. Protein sequence: CASSLGQGANQPQHF.

This chain joins TRBV18 and TRBJ2-1; D may correspond to TRBD1 or TRBD2 (7 bases each). Trimming took 6 bases from V and 7 from J, leaving 16 bases between them. CDR3 length equals 14 residues. Per germline, CDR1 KGHSH and CDR2 LQKENI. This CDR3 reads CASSPRQGGNEQFF. In nucleotides, the CDR3 is TGTGCCAGCTCCCCTCGACAGGGAGGGAATGAGCAGTTCTTC.

The V and J genes are TRBV19 and TRBJ1-6, with D maybe TRBD1 (6 bases). This CDR3 is 16 amino acids long. V was trimmed by 3 bases and J by 7 bases, leaving 16 bases between them. CDR1 LNHDA and CDR2 SQIVND come from the germline V gene (reference sequence). CDR3 protein: CASSIQTGTFNSPLHF. The CDR3 bases are TGTGCCAGTAGTATTCAAACAGGGACTTTCAATTCACCCCTCCACTTT.

V usage is TRBV5-4 and J usage is TRBJ2-3; 13 bases align to TRBD2. Germline CDR1 SGHNT, CDR2 YYREEE (reference sequence). V trimming: 5 bases; J trimming: 1 base; junction bases outside the gene matches: 4. The CDR3 runs to 16 residues. The CDR3 sequence is CASSRGTSGGTDTQYF. The CDR3 DNA is TGTGCCAGCAGTCGCGGGACTAGCGGGGGCACAGATACGCAGTATTTT. Using reference TRBV5-4 and TRBJ2-3 for the parts outside the CDR3, the full variable domain is ETGVTQSPTHLIKTRGQQVTLRCSSQSGHNTVSWYQQALGQGPQFIFQYYREEENGRGNFPPRFSGLQFPNYSSELNVNALELDDSALYLCASSRGTSGGTDTQYFGPGTRLTVL.

This chain uses TRBV7-2 with TRBJ1-2, with 11 bases fitting TRBD1. This CDR3 region has 14 residues. V shed 5 bases, J shed 7 bases, and the junction held 6 bases outside the gene matches. Germline V gene lookup returns CDR1 SGHTA and CDR2 FQGNSA. The CDR3 DNA is TGTGCCAGCAGCGTCGTGGGACAGGGGGGTGGCTACACCTTC. Protein sequence: CASSVVGQGGGYTF.